The T cell receptor (beta chain) described here comes from a study of cytomegalovirus exposure and HLA in healthy donors. Study conclusions and caveats: Prior analysis indicated that the majority of TCR beta V segments exhibited productivity approximately 87% or approximately 30% of the time. Accurate HLA-A and HLA-B prediction from TCR beta sequences was reported for most subjects.

Remarks on this clone: The target antigen is unknown.

With 60 Vbeta and 13 Jbeta primers, the PCR was carried out. The protocol was immunoSEQ multiplex PCR, while the TCRdb copy is restricted to in-frame clones and leaves out a portion. The table has approximately 170,000 clones, 73% seen once. Sequencing was performed on PBMCs. The receptor comes from a young woman in good health and CMV-seropositive.

The chain's CDR3 is CASSYRGEDTEAFF. The CDR3 nucleotides are TGTGCCAGTAGCTATAGAGGGGAGGACACTGAAGCTTTCTTT. V and J are TRBV19 and TRBJ1-1, with D maybe TRBD1 (5 bases). V was pared by 6 bases and J by 3 bases, with 14 bases between. The CDR3 consists of 14 residues. Germline values: CDR1 LNHDA, CDR2 SQIVND (reference sequence).